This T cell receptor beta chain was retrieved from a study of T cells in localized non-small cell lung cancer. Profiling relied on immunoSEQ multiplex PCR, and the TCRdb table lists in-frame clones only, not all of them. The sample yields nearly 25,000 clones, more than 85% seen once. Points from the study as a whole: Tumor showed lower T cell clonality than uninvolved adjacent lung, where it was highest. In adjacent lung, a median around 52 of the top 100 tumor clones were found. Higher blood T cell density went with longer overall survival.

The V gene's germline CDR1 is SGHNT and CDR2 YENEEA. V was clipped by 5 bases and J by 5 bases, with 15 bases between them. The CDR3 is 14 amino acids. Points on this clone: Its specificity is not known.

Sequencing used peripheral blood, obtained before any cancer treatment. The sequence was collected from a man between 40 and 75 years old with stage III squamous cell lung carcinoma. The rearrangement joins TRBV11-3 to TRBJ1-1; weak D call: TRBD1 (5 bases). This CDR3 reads CASSNRFGGTEAFF. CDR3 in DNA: TGTGCCAGCAGCAACAGGTTCGGCGGGACTGAAGCTTTCTTT.